The next 21 T cell receptor beta chains were all read from a single sample in a study of T cells after yellow fever vaccination. MiXCR, run by TCRdb on the 5' RACE reads, gives a single entry per CDR3 protein. The sample shows under 250,000 distinct CDR3 sequences, around 3.1% of them seen only once. Sequences were derived from CD4+ T cells sorted from PBMCs, sampled 10 days after the yellow fever booster vaccination. The source is a man aged 18-30 years who received the YFV17D yellow fever vaccine.

This clonotype came up a few times. The chain has TRBV19 and TRBJ2-7, with D uncertain. Trimming took 8 bases from V and 6 from J, leaving 8 bases between them. The CDR3 loop spans 10 amino acids. CDR1 LNHDA and CDR2 SQIVND come from the germline V gene (reference sequence). The CDR3 bases are TGTGCCAGTGGCCCCGCCGAGCAGTACTTC. It specifies CASGPAEQYF.

This clonotype showed up many times. The rearrangement joins TRBV12-3 or TRBV12-4 to TRBJ2-1; the match to TRBD2 covers 7 bases. The V and J ends lost 5 bases and 2 bases, in that order; junction bases with no gene match: 6. The CDR3 runs 15 residues. This CDR3 reads CASSRAGRAYNEQFF. CDR3 bases: TGTGCCAGCAGTAGGGCAGGGAGGGCCTACAATGAGCAGTTCTTC.

This clonotype has a handful of counts. The chain carries TRBV5-4 and TRBJ1-5; 8 bases are a match to TRBD1. The CDR3 contains 14 residues. Trimming at V came to 4 bases and at J to 3 bases, leaving 3 bases not matched to a gene. Germline CDR1 reads SGHNT; CDR2 reads YYREEE (reference sequence). The CDR3 here is CASSRQGINQPQHF. The CDR3 DNA sequence: TGTGCCAGCAGCCGACAGGGGATCAATCAGCCCCAGCATTTT. The full variable domain, in which reference TRBV5-4 and TRBJ1-5 provide the parts outside the CDR3, is ETGVTQSPTHLIKTRGQQVTLRCSSQSGHNTVSWYQQALGQGPQFIFQYYREEENGRGNFPPRFSGLQFPNYSSELNVNALELDDSALYLCASSRQGINQPQHFGDGTRLSIL.

In its sample, this clonotype was seen many times. The CDR3 sequence: CASSSQGYPYEQYV. The CDR3 DNA is TGTGCCAGCAGTTCACAGGGTTACCCCTACGAGCAGTACGTC. The rearrangement links TRBV6-6 to TRBJ2-7; a possible D gene is TRBD1 (6 bases). V was cut by 4 bases and J by 2 bases, with 12 bases left in between. The CDR3 length is 14 residues. The germline gives CDR1 MNHNY, CDR2 SVGAGI (reference sequence).

This clonotype came up a few times. The chain recombines TRBV20-1 with TRBJ2-1; 10 nucleotides align to TRBD2. The CDR3 consists of 18 residues. Unmatched junction bases numbered 14, after V lost 2 bases and J lost 4 bases. The germline CDR1 and CDR2 sequences are DFQATT and SNEGSKA (reference sequence). The CDR3 region has the DNA TGCAGTGCTAGAAGTTCTAGCGGGGGAATTACGACGTACAATGAGCAGTTCTTC. Its protein product is CSARSSSGGITTYNEQFF.

This chain connects TRBV7-6 to TRBJ2-3; D tentatively fits TRBD1 or TRBD2 (6 bases each). CDR3 length: 12 amino acids. Germline loops: CDR1 SGHVS, CDR2 FNYEAQ. Trimming removed 10 bases at V and 2 bases at J, with 10 bases between. This CDR3 reads CAIGGATDTQYF. The CDR3 coding sequence is TGTGCCATCGGGGGCGCCACAGATACGCAGTATTTT.

This clonotype came up a few times. The chain carries TRBV7-2 and TRBJ2-7; 7 bases are shared with TRBD2. The length of the CDR3 is 14 residues. V trimming: 1 base; J trimming: 4 bases; junction bases outside the gene matches: 4. Germline V gene data show CDR1 as SGHTA and CDR2 as FQGNSA. The CDR3 region has the DNA TGTGCCAGCAGCTTAGGGGAGGGGTTGTACGAGCAGTACTTC. Its translation: CASSLGEGLYEQYF.

This clonotype was seen more than once but under ten times. This chain links TRBV14 with TRBJ1-1, with D possibly being TRBD1 (5 bases). V shed 0 bases and J shed 3 bases, with 14 bases lying between them. The CDR3 runs 16 residues. CDR1 and CDR2 (germline): SGHDN, FVKESK. The CDR3 DNA reads as TGTGCCAGCAGCCAAGATTATCGGGGCTGGGACACTGAAGCTTTCTTT. It specifies CASSQDYRGWDTEAFF.

The V gene is TRBV7-2, the J gene TRBJ1-2; TRBD1 is a possible D gene (6 bases). V lost 3 bases and J lost 7, with 15 bases in between. This CDR3 has 14 residues. The germline V gene has CDR1 SGHTA and CDR2 FQGNSA. CDR3 region: CASSFQGGDGGYTF. In DNA, the CDR3 is TGTGCCAGCAGCTTCCAAGGGGGGGATGGTGGCTACACCTTC.

Notes on this clonotype: A much larger clonotype is one base distant, so this may be a read error. The rearrangement links TRBV5-1 to TRBJ2-1; no reliable D call. CDR3 length: 16 amino acids. Germline values: CDR1 SGHRS, CDR2 YFSETQ. The CDR3 DNA follows: TGCGCCAGCAGCTTGTATCCCGCGGCCCGAAGGGATGAGAAGTTCTTC. Protein sequence: CASSLYPAARRDEKFF.

This clonotype was detected a few times. The V call is TRBV9, the J call TRBJ2-1; D could derive from TRBD1 or TRBD2 (6 bases each). Trimming left V 0 bases short and J 3 bases short, with 10 bases between. Germline V CDR1 and CDR2: SGDLS, YYNGEE. This CDR3 contains 15 residues. The chain's CDR3 is CASSVVGGHYNEQFF. The CDR3 region has the DNA TGTGCCAGCAGCGTAGTGGGGGGACACTACAATGAGCAGTTCTTC.

This clonotype was detected a few times. This CDR3 is CASLSRTPLKAFF. CDR3 nucleotides: TGTGCCAGCCTCTCCCGGACACCGCTCAAAGCTTTCTTT. V gene TRBV25-1 combines with J gene TRBJ1-1, with a weak D call TRBD1 (5 bases). CDR3 length: 13 amino acids. Germline values: CDR1 MGHDK, CDR2 SYGVNS. Trimming cost V 8 bases and J 9 bases, with 19 bases left between them.

This clonotype came up a few times. V usage is TRBV12-3 or TRBV12-4 and J usage is TRBJ1-5; D not certain. The V end lost 3 bases, the J end lost 6 bases, and 9 bases lay between the germline ends. The CDR3 consists of 13 residues. In DNA, the CDR3 is TGTGCCAGCAGTTTTGGTGGCACTCAGCCCCAGCATTTT. Translation: CASSFGGTQPQHF.

This clonotype has a count of ten or more. This rearrangement joins TRBV6-5 to TRBJ2-7, with TRBD1 matching over 9 bases. CDR1 is MNHEY and CDR2 is SVGAGI in the germline V gene. Trimming removed 4 bases from V and 3 bases from J; junction bases left unmatched: 7. This CDR3 region has 15 residues. CDR3 sequence reads: CASSSPGQGIYEQYF. The CDR3 bases are TGTGCCAGCAGTTCACCGGGACAGGGCATCTACGAGCAGTACTTC.

The V and J genes are TRBV24-1 and TRBJ2-5; D is ambiguous. V gave up 4 bases and J gave up 1 base, with 6 bases separating them. Per the germline V gene, CDR1 is KGHDR and CDR2 is SFDVKD. The CDR3 consists of 13 residues. The CDR3 bases are TGTGCCACCAGTGACCCTCCCCAAGAGACCCAGTACTTC. Protein: CATSDPPQETQYF.

The rearrangement links TRBV18 to TRBJ1-3; D ambiguous. The CDR3 contains 17 residues. CDR1 KGHSH and CDR2 LQKENI come from the germline V gene. V gave up 1 base and J gave up 0 bases, with 13 bases separating them. DNA of the CDR3: TGTGCCAGCTCACCACTCCCGCGTTATAGCTCTGGAAACACCATATATTTT. This gives the protein CASSPLPRYSSGNTIYF.

There are many counts of this clonotype. The chain has TRBV20-1 and TRBJ1-1, with D unresolved. Per germline, CDR1 DFQATT and CDR2 SNEGSKA (reference sequence). Deletions cut 4 bases from V and 4 bases from J, with 16 bases between. CDR3 length: 14 amino acids. In DNA form, the CDR3 reads TGCAGTGCTACATCTCGGGCCCGCGCCACTGAAGCTTTCTTT. It is translated as CSATSRARATEAFF.

This clonotype was counted many times. CDR3 DNA: TGTGCCAGCAGCTCGAGGGACAGAAAGAACTATGGCTACACCTTC. This codes for CASSSRDRKNYGYTF. J is TRBJ1-2 and V is TRBV11-2; TRBD1 matches at 7 bases. CDR3 size: 15 residues. Trimming cost V 4 bases and J 2 bases; bases outside gene matches: 7. The germline CDR1 and CDR2 sequences are SGHAT and FQNNGV.

V is TRBV10-3 and J is TRBJ1-6; D may be TRBD1 (6 bases). V gave up 6 bases and J gave up 8 bases, with 14 bases separating them. Germline CDR1 is ENHRY and CDR2 is SYGVKD. The CDR3 totals 14 residues. In DNA form, the CDR3 reads TGTGCCATCAGCACAGGGTCTACGGATTCACCCCTCCACTTT. It specifies CAISTGSTDSPLHF.

At least ten counts were recorded for this clonotype. V and J are TRBV6-2 or TRBV6-3 and TRBJ2-7, with D tentatively TRBD1 or TRBD2 (5 bases each). CDR3 size: 14 residues. Germline assignment: CDR1 MNHEY and CDR2 SVGEGT. V dropped 7 bases and J dropped 2 bases, with 15 bases sitting between them. The CDR3 DNA is TGTGCCAGCAAGCGGAGGACATCAGCCTACGAGCAGTACTTC. This translates into CASKRRTSAYEQYF.

In its sample, this clonotype was seen many times. CDR3 protein: CATSRDRGSTEAFF. The CDR3 coding sequence is TGTGCCACCAGCAGAGATCGGGGGAGCACTGAAGCTTTCTTT. The chain couples TRBV15 to TRBJ1-1; D might be TRBD1 (5 bases). Germline loops: CDR1 LNHNV, CDR2 YYDKDF (reference sequence). V was cut by 0 bases and J by 4 bases, with 9 bases left in between. CDR3 size: 14 residues. The whole variable domain, remainder taken from reference TRBV15 and TRBJ1-1, is DAMVIQNPRYQVTQFGKPVTLSCSQTLNHNVMYWYQQKSSQAPKLLFHYYDKDFNNEADTPDNFQSRRPNTSFCFLDIRSPGLGDTAMYLCATSRDRGSTEAFFGQGTRLTVV.